The 2 T cell receptor beta chains in this list originate from one sample, sequenced in a study of Tregs in tolerant kidney transplant recipients (dated by TCRdb to about 2019). The library was prepared using the immunoSEQ multiplex PCR assay. The table was pulled from immuneACCESS by TCRdb, which kept in-frame rearrangements only. Such tables lose some clones; where checked, under half of the loss comes from unresolved V genes, and the rest has no known cause. The sample table records hundreds of thousands of clones; 65% to 85% of these occur just once. About 0.58% of the sample rests with the top ten. The specimen sequenced was CD4+ T cells from blood. Receptors originate from a human donor in good health.

The chain employs TRBV5-1 and TRBJ2-5; D perhaps matches TRBD2 (5 bases). The CDR3 has 14 amino acids. Germline CDR1 and CDR2: SGHRS and YFSETQ. V lost 4 bases and J lost 0, with 10 bases in between. CDR3 DNA sequence: TGCGCCAGCAGCCTCTCCGGGGACCAAGAGACCCAGTACTTC. Its protein product is CASSLSGDQETQYF.

This clone was counted only a few times. This rearrangement joins TRBV15 to TRBJ2-1, with TRBD2 matching 13 bases. Germline V gives CDR1 LNHNV, CDR2 YYDKDF (reference sequence). V trimming: 7 bases; J trimming: 7 bases; junction bases outside the gene matches: 7. This CDR3 has 15 residues. The DNA for the CDR3 is TGTGCCACCACCCGACTAGCGGGAGGTAGGAATGAGCAGTTCTTC. Its translation is CATTRLAGGRNEQFF.